One sample yielded the 30 T cell receptor beta chains listed below, sequenced in a study of T-cell memory formation after mild COVID-19. TCRdb called the 5' RACE reads again in MiXCR, with one record for every CDR3 protein. There are tens of thousands of distinct CDR3 sequences in the sample; less than 15% occur only once, and roughly a quarter lies in the top ten. Specimen: PBMCs or a T cell subset sorted from them (not recorded which). All receptors come from an adult woman who had mild COVID-19 (a few samples of this study predate the infection). Cell type and time point are not known.

The chain is built from TRBV3-1 and TRBJ1-2; 9 nucleotides align to TRBD1. V lost 0 bases and J lost 12; bases outside the gene matches: 11. This CDR3 has 15 residues. Per the germline V gene, CDR1 is LGHDT and CDR2 is YNNKEL (reference sequence). The CDR3 loop is CASSQDWDRDIQHTF. DNA of the CDR3: TGTGCCAGCAGCCAAGACTGGGACAGGGATATTCAACACACCTTC.

The chain uses TRBV5-1 and TRBJ1-1, with TRBD1 matching over 7 bases. The CDR3 is 14 residues long. Losses at the gene ends were 4 bases for V and 5 bases for J; bases not matched to a gene: 8. From germline, CDR1 is SGHRS and CDR2 YFSETQ. CDR3 coding DNA: TGCGCCAGCAGCCCCAGGGGGGGAGGGACTGAAGCTTTCTTT. This gives the protein CASSPRGGGTEAFF.

The chain links TRBV4-3 to TRBJ2-7; possibly TRBD1 or TRBD2 for D (5 bases each). There are 14 residues in the CDR3. Per germline, CDR1 LGHNA and CDR2 YSLEER. Between the trimmed V and J ends, which lost 2 bases and 2 bases, there was a span of 10 bases. CDR3 DNA: TGCGCCAGCAGCCAACGGGACGGACCCTACGAGCAGTACTTC. Protein sequence: CASSQRDGPYEQYF.

This chain links TRBV4-3 with TRBJ2-1; 11 bases match TRBD2. J lost 4 bases, V lost 4 bases, and 3 bases had no gene match. The CDR3 runs to 15 residues. Germline loops: CDR1 LGHNA, CDR2 YSLEER. The CDR3: CASSPTSGAYNEQFF. The CDR3 DNA sequence: TGCGCCAGCAGCCCGACTAGCGGGGCGTACAATGAGCAGTTCTTC.

The gene calls are TRBV15 and TRBJ2-5; 7 bases match TRBD1. The CDR3 extends over 14 amino acids. V was clipped by 4 bases and J by 7 bases; unmatched bases: 9. Germline assignment: CDR1 LNHNV and CDR2 YYDKDF (reference sequence). The CDR3 protein is CATSTQTGFATQYF. The CDR3 DNA sequence: TGTGCCACCAGCACCCAGACAGGGTTCGCGACCCAGTACTTC.

This clonotype was picked up a small number of times. The chain has TRBV4-1 and TRBJ2-5, with D unresolved. CDR1 is MGHRA and CDR2 is YSYEKL in the germline V gene. The length of the CDR3 is 15 residues. Trimming shortened V by 0 bases and J by 2 bases, and 10 bases separated the two germline ends. CDR3 amino acids: CASSQEGRQQETQYF. CDR3 bases: TGCGCCAGCAGCCAAGAAGGGCGGCAACAAGAGACCCAGTACTTC.

The chain carries TRBV12-3 or TRBV12-4 and TRBJ2-3; D possibly corresponds to TRBD1 (6 bases). The CDR3 is 14 residues long. The ends were cut back, 1 base at V and 5 bases at J, with 10 bases in the middle. This CDR3 is CASSLGGRGDTQYF. The CDR3 DNA is TGTGCCAGCAGTTTAGGGGGCAGGGGAGATACGCAGTATTTT.

A few counts support this clonotype. The chain employs TRBV10-3 and TRBJ2-5, with D possibly being TRBD2 (6 bases). V gave up 2 bases and J gave up 2 bases, with 15 bases separating them. This CDR3 is built from 16 residues. Germline CDR1 ENHRY, CDR2 SYGVKD. CDR3 coding DNA: TGTGCCATCAGTGAGGTTCTCGGAGGGCTACAAGAGACCCAGTACTTC. Its protein is CAISEVLGGLQETQYF.

The sample holds many counts of this clonotype. This chain joins TRBV4-1 and TRBJ2-2; 7 nucleotides line up with TRBD1. The V gene end was trimmed by 6 bases and the J gene end by 4 bases; junction bases not matched to a gene: 8. This CDR3 has 15 residues. Germline lookup yields CDR1 MGHRA and CDR2 YSYEKL. The CDR3 spells CASRLGGRGTGELFF. The CDR3 DNA reads TGCGCCAGCAGGCTAGGGGGCCGAGGCACCGGGGAGCTGTTTTTT.

The chain joins TRBV7-9 to TRBJ2-7; 7 bases line up with TRBD2. Germline CDR1 is SEHNR and CDR2 is FQNEAQ (reference sequence). Trimming removed 5 bases from V and 4 bases from J; junction bases left unmatched: 5. CDR3 length: 13 residues. Here the CDR3 DNA reads TGTGCCAGCAGCCTGATCGGGGGGTACGAGCAGTACTTC. It is translated as CASSLIGGYEQYF. Using reference TRBV7-9 and TRBJ2-7 for the parts outside the CDR3, the full variable domain is DTGVSQNPRHKITKRGQNVTFRCDPISEHNRLYWYRQTLGQGPEFLTYFQNEAQLEKSRLLSDRFSAERPKGSFSTLEIQRTEQGDSAMYLCASSLIGGYEQYFGPGTRLTVT.

This clonotype was seen more than once but under ten times. The chain recombines TRBV7-9 with TRBJ2-3, with 7 bases matching TRBD2. The CDR3 covers 16 residues. V dropped 4 bases and J dropped 4; count of bases not matched to a gene: 11. Germline lookup yields CDR1 SEHNR and CDR2 FQNEAQ (reference sequence). CDR3: CASSSTSEREADTQYF. CDR3 DNA: TGTGCCAGCAGCTCTACTAGCGAAAGGGAGGCAGATACGCAGTATTTT.

This rearrangement joins TRBV30 to TRBJ1-2; D is undetermined. Trimming took 3 bases from V and 5 from J, leaving 4 bases between them. Germline V gene lookup returns CDR1 GTSNPN and CDR2 SVGIG (reference sequence). The CDR3 spans 10 residues. The CDR3: CAWREYGYTF. DNA for the CDR3: TGTGCCTGGAGGGAATATGGCTACACCTTC.

The rearrangement links TRBV7-9 to TRBJ2-1; D unclear. V lost 2 bases and J lost 0, with 8 bases in between. This CDR3 has 15 amino acids. CDR1 and CDR2 from the germline V gene are SEHNR and FQNEAQ (reference sequence). As DNA, the CDR3 is TGTGCCAGCAGCTTAAGTCCCAGCTCCTACAATGAGCAGTTCTTC. Its translation is CASSLSPSSYNEQFF. Full variable domain (remainder filled in from reference TRBV7-9 and TRBJ2-1): DTGVSQNPRHKITKRGQNVTFRCDPISEHNRLYWYRQTLGQGPEFLTYFQNEAQLEKSRLLSDRFSAERPKGSFSTLEIQRTEQGDSAMYLCASSLSPSSYNEQFFGPGTRLTVL.

This rearrangement joins TRBV7-6 to TRBJ1-1, with TRBD1 identical over 9 bases. CDR3 length: 13 residues. Trimming removed 4 bases from V and 7 bases from J; junction bases left unmatched: 4. Germline CDR1 and CDR2: SGHVS and FNYEAQ. CDR3 in DNA: TGTGCCAGCAGCTCGGGACAGGGTGTTGAAGCTTTCTTT. Its protein product is CASSSGQGVEAFF.

The table lists this clonotype with a few counts. The chain combines TRBV12-3 or TRBV12-4 with TRBJ2-3; TRBD2 agrees at 10 bases. The CDR3 loop spans 14 amino acids. V lost 7 bases, J lost 4 bases, and 5 bases stayed unmatched. Here the CDR3 reads CASTSGSFADTQYF. The CDR3 DNA reads as TGTGCCAGCACTAGCGGGAGTTTCGCAGATACGCAGTATTTT.

The chain carries TRBV21-1 and TRBJ2-7; the table's D call TRBD2 went unverified against the DNA. TRBV21-1 is designated a pseudogene. This CDR3 is 15 amino acids long. CDR3 bases: TGTGCCAGCAGTCGTATGTTTCCCTCCCCCTACGAGCAGTACTTC. This sequence encodes CASSRMFPSPYEQYF.

V and J are TRBV6-1 and TRBJ1-1; D gene uncertain. Trimming stripped 2 bases from V and 1 base from J, with 8 bases between. Germline loops: CDR1 MNHNS, CDR2 SASEGT. This CDR3 contains 14 residues. CDR3 protein: CASSENRGNTEAFF. For the CDR3, the DNA is TGTGCCAGCAGTGAAAATCGGGGGAACACTGAAGCTTTCTTT.

The genes are TRBV6-5 and TRBJ2-7, with D tentatively TRBD2 (5 bases). The V gene's germline CDR1 is MNHEY and CDR2 SVGAGI. The CDR3 is made up of 15 amino acids. V was shortened by 4 bases and J by 0 bases, with 13 bases between the two germline ends. CDR3 bases: TGTGCCAGCAGTTTTGGCGTAGGGAGCTCCTACGAGCAGTACTTC. Its translation is CASSFGVGSSYEQYF.

This clonotype was picked up a small number of times. The genes are TRBV7-9 and TRBJ1-1, with D hard to call. Germline assignment: CDR1 SEHNR and CDR2 FQNEAQ (reference sequence). With 5 bases removed from V and 2 bases from J, the gap between germline ends came to 15 bases. The length of the CDR3 is 15 residues. Written as DNA, the CDR3 is TGTGCCAGCAGCCTCGTGACGGGTCGAAACACTGAAGCTTTCTTT. Its translation is CASSLVTGRNTEAFF. Full variable domain (rest looked up from reference TRBV7-9 and TRBJ1-1): DTGVSQNPRHKITKRGQNVTFRCDPISEHNRLYWYRQTLGQGPEFLTYFQNEAQLEKSRLLSDRFSAERPKGSFSTLEIQRTEQGDSAMYLCASSLVTGRNTEAFFGQGTRLTVV.

In its sample, this clonotype was seen a few times. The J gene is TRBJ2-7, the V gene TRBV12-3 or TRBV12-4; unclear D gene. Trimming pared 6 bases from V and 2 bases from J, leaving 14 bases between. The CDR3 is made up of 14 amino acids. CDR3 DNA: TGTGCCAGCAGCCCCGTGGGGTCAGCCTACGAGCAGTACTTC. It specifies CASSPVGSAYEQYF.

The V gene is TRBV6-5, the J gene TRBJ2-2, with D perhaps matching TRBD1 or TRBD2 (6 bases each). The CDR3 is made up of 18 amino acids. Germline lookup yields CDR1 MNHEY and CDR2 SVGAGI. Deletions cut 0 bases from V and 3 bases from J, with 17 bases between. CDR3 protein: CASSYSMFGGQDTGELFF. The CDR3 region has the DNA TGTGCCAGCAGTTACTCGATGTTTGGGGGGCAGGACACCGGGGAGCTGTTTTTT.

The chain combines TRBV27 with TRBJ2-1; 11 positions match TRBD1. Germline trimming cut 1 base from V and 2 bases from J; bases unmatched to any gene: 10. The CDR3 is made up of 19 amino acids. Germline-derived CDR1 and CDR2 are MNHEY and SMNVEV (reference sequence). CDR3 nucleotides: TGTGCCAGCAGTTTATTATACCGAACGGGACAGGGGGCCTACAATGAGCAGTTCTTC. Amino acids: CASSLLYRTGQGAYNEQFF.

This chain links TRBV20-1 with TRBJ2-3; D unresolved. Trimming shortened V by 3 bases and J by 1 base, and 11 bases separated the two germline ends. The germline gives CDR1 DFQATT, CDR2 SNEGSKA (reference sequence). The CDR3 contains 14 residues. Here the CDR3 DNA reads TGCAGTGCTAGCGGGTTTGCGGGCACAGATACGCAGTATTTT. It specifies CSASGFAGTDTQYF.

The sample holds a few counts of this clonotype. The chain employs TRBV5-1 and TRBJ2-3; no firm D call. The CDR3 runs 14 residues. V was shortened by 4 bases and J by 1 base, with 10 bases between the two germline ends. In germline, CDR1 is SGHRS, CDR2 YFSETQ. The CDR3 loop is CASSLETGTDTQYF. The CDR3 region has the DNA TGCGCCAGCAGCCTCGAGACGGGCACAGATACGCAGTATTTT.

This clonotype came up a few times. The chain uses TRBV6-4 and TRBJ2-3; 7 bases agree with TRBD1. The V and J ends lost 5 bases and 0 bases, in that order; junction bases with no gene match: 5. This CDR3 has 15 amino acids. Germline V lookup: CDR1 MRHNA, CDR2 SNTAGT. CDR3 amino acids: CASSTGTASTDTQYF. CDR3 nucleotides: TGTGCCAGCAGTACCGGGACAGCTAGCACAGATACGCAGTATTTT.

This clonotype was found a few times. The V gene is TRBV7-2, the J gene TRBJ2-1, with D perhaps matching TRBD1 or TRBD2 (6 bases each). CDR3 length: 14 residues. Germline V CDR1 and CDR2: SGHTA, FQGNSA. The V gene lost 5 bases and the J gene lost 8 bases, with 16 bases spanning the gap. CDR3 sequence (DNA): TGTGCCAGCAGCCCCGTCCGGAGGGGGTATGAGCAGTTCTTC. Translation gives CASSPVRRGYEQFF.

The chain uses TRBV5-5 and TRBJ2-7; no definite D call. Per germline, CDR1 SGHKS and CDR2 YYEKEE (reference sequence). Trimming shortened V by 3 bases and J by 6 bases, and 22 bases separated the two germline ends. This CDR3 is 16 amino acids long. CDR3 residues: CASSSTLLELTSEQYF. The CDR3 bases are TGTGCCAGCAGCTCGACCCTGCTGGAACTGACCTCCGAGCAGTACTTC.

This clonotype appeared a few times. The chain recombines TRBV20-1 with TRBJ2-7; 14 positions match TRBD2. The CDR3 runs 15 residues. Germline CDR1 DFQATT, CDR2 SNEGSKA (reference sequence). Germline trimming cut 3 bases from V and 1 base from J; bases unmatched to any gene: 2. The DNA of the CDR3 is TGCAGTGCTAGGGGACTAGCGGGGGATTCCTACGAGCAGTACTTC. The encoded protein is CSARGLAGDSYEQYF.

This rearrangement joins TRBV6-5 to TRBJ2-7, with 12 positions matching TRBD2. The CDR3 is made up of 14 amino acids. The junction had 2 bases not matched to a gene; V was cut back by 6 bases and J by 2 bases. The germline CDR1 and CDR2 sequences are MNHEY and SVGAGI. The CDR3 bases are TGTGCCAGCAGCTGGACTAGCGGGACCTACGAGCAGTACTTC. This gives the protein CASSWTSGTYEQYF.

The J gene is TRBJ2-1, the V gene TRBV28; the D is unclear. Germline CDR1 is MDHEN and CDR2 is SYDVKM. The CDR3 is made up of 13 amino acids. Trimming stripped 6 bases from V and 8 bases from J, with 14 bases between. The CDR3 protein is CASRGLPAYEQFF. The DNA of the CDR3 is TGTGCCAGCAGGGGGTTGCCAGCTTATGAGCAGTTCTTC. Combining the CDR3 with reference TRBV28 and TRBJ2-1 gives the whole variable domain DVKVTQSSRYLVKRTGEKVFLECVQDMDHENMFWYRQDPGLGLRLIYFSYDVKMKEKGDIPEGYSVSREKKERFSLILESASTNQTSMYLCASRGLPAYEQFFGPGTRLTVL.